This T cell receptor (beta chain) was recorded in a study of OX40 agonist ivuxolimab in advanced cancers. Turning to the study itself: Patients received the agonistic anti-OX40 (CD134) antibody ivuxolimab.

This clone was picked up a small number of times. Germline assignment: CDR1 MDHEN and CDR2 SYDVKM. The CDR3 loop spans 14 amino acids. With 6 bases removed from V and 2 bases from J, the gap between germline ends came to 13 bases. TCRdb's table, derived via immunoSEQ multiplex PCR, lists solely in-frame clones and lacks some. The sample includes 52,000 or so clones, less than 90% of them seen just once. The genes are TRBV28 and TRBJ1-2; the D gene is possibly TRBD1 (6 bases). The TCR sequence derives from an adult with an advanced solid tumor such as melanoma, head and neck, liver or kidney cancer. The sample in question was CD4+ or CD8+ T cells sorted from blood, obtained in a trial of the OX40 agonist ivuxolimab. CDR3 in amino acids: CASREGGTNYGYTF. The CDR3, as DNA: TGTGCCAGCAGAGAAGGGGGAACGAACTATGGCTACACCTTC.